The T cell receptor (beta chain) under discussion was sequenced for a study of shared clonotypes between healthy human individuals. V lost 1 base and J lost 1; bases outside the gene matches: 18. This CDR3 spans 22 amino acids. Germline values: CDR1 PRHDT, CDR2 FYEKMQ (reference sequence). This table comes from immunoSEQ multiplex PCR, and its TCRdb copy is limited to in-frame clones, with some not included. The sample contains roughly 2.5 million clones, around 94% of which appear only once. Sequencing used naive CD4+ T cells sorted from blood. Subset defined: CD45RA+ positively selected. This sequence was found in a man younger than 30 in good health. The chain links TRBV13 to TRBJ2-1, with 11 bases that match TRBD2. The CDR3, as DNA: TGTGCCAGCAGCTTAGCATTCCGTGGACAGTTGACTAGCGGGATGTCCTACAATGAGCAGTTCTTC. Protein sequence: CASSLAFRGQLTSGMSYNEQFF.